One TCR beta chain is described in this entry. Its antigen is undetermined. The data belong to a study of lymphopenia after photon versus proton radiotherapy. Findings and caveats of the study: Post-nadir diversity loss with photons came from oligoclonal expansion, particularly CD8+ Temra cells.

This table comes from immunoSEQ multiplex PCR, and its TCRdb copy is limited to in-frame clones, with some not included. This sample yields approximately 7,200 clones, of which 75% to 90% are seen a single time; 3% to 3.5% belongs to the top ten. The V gene end was trimmed by 4 bases and the J gene end by 2 bases; junction bases not matched to a gene: 8. The germline V gene encodes CDR1 SGHRS and CDR2 YFSETQ. CDR3 size: 15 residues. The input for sequencing was peripheral blood, taken from a patient treated with photon-based radiotherapy. This chain uses TRBV5-1 with TRBJ2-7; 8 bases agree with TRBD2. The clonotype comes from a woman aged 70-85 years with pancreatic cancer. CDR3 protein: CASSGRGAGAYEQYF. CDR3 DNA: TGCGCCAGCAGCGGGAGAGGAGCGGGAGCCTACGAGCAGTACTTC.